This T cell receptor (beta chain) derives from a study of T-cell reconstitution after alpha-beta-depleted transplantation in children. Study outcomes and limitations: By one year post-transplant, T-cell counts and diversity largely arose from T cells that were newly produced. There were reportedly several hundred expanded graft clones from which alpha-beta T cells came about two months after transplant. From surviving recipient T cells and thymic progenitors came the high day-60 TCRbeta diversity observed in some patients.

Preparing the TCRbeta library involved the use of unique molecular identifiers. TCRdb re-called the PCR reads through MiXCR, storing one row per CDR3 protein. The data show 150,000 to 250,000 distinct CDR3 sequences, 6.3% seen once. This clonotype was recorded many times. The antigen is unknown. This CDR3 contains 11 residues. Trimming removed 6 bases at V and 3 bases at J, with 2 bases between. Germline V gene sequence: CDR1 SGHTA, CDR2 FQGNSA. This receptor was obtained from a girl under three years old with combined immunodeficiency, due to receive a stem cell transplant. Here the sequenced sample was PBMCs, taken before TCRalphabeta/CD19-depleted stem cell transplant. This chain joins TRBV7-2 and TRBJ2-2; no definite D call. The CDR3 here is CASRYTGELFF. The CDR3 DNA reads as TGTGCCAGCAGATACACCGGGGAGCTGTTTTTT.